This TCR beta chain appears in the sequencing data of a study of shared clonotypes between healthy human individuals. Study information: Each donor contributed plates that comprised three CD4 naive, three CD4 memory, two CD8 naive and one CD8 memory.

Comments on this clone: Its antigen is currently unknown. Other DNA variants within this sample encode the same CDR3.

Study-level results: Compared with memory subsets, naive subsets generally had larger estimated richness.

Sequenced by immunoSEQ multiplex PCR; TCRdb stores in-frame clones only, minus some. The repertoire includes more than 2 million clones, approximately 95% of them detected once, and about 1.1% sits in the top ten. The CDR3 spans 13 residues. Per germline, CDR1 MGHRA and CDR2 YSYEKL. V was trimmed by 1 base and J by 5 bases, leaving 8 bases between them. Naive CD8 cells comprised CD45RO-negative, CCR7-positively selected cells, excluding terminally differentiated effector memory CD45RA+ cells. Sequenced sample: naive CD8+ T cells sorted from blood. The chain combines TRBV4-1 with TRBJ1-1, with D uncertain. The receptor was derived from a man younger than 30 in good health. CDR3 sequence reads: CASSQVGGTEAFF. CDR3 DNA: TGCGCCAGCAGCCAAGTAGGAGGGACTGAAGCTTTCTTT.